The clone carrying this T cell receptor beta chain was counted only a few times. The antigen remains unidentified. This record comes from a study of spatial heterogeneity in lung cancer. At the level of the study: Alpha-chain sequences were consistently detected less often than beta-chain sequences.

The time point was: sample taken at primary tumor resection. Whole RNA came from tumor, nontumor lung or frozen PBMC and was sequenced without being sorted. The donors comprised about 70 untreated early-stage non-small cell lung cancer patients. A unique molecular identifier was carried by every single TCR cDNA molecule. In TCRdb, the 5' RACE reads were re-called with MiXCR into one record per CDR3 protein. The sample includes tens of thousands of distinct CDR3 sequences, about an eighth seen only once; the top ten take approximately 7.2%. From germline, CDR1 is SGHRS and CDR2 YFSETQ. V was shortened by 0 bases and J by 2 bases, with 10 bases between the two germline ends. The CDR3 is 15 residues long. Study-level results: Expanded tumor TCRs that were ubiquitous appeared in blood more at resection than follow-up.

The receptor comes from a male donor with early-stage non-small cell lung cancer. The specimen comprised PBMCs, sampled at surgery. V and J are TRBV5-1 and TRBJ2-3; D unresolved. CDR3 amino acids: CASSLERRDTDTQYF. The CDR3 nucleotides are TGCGCCAGCAGCTTGGAACGGAGAGACACAGATACGCAGTATTTT.